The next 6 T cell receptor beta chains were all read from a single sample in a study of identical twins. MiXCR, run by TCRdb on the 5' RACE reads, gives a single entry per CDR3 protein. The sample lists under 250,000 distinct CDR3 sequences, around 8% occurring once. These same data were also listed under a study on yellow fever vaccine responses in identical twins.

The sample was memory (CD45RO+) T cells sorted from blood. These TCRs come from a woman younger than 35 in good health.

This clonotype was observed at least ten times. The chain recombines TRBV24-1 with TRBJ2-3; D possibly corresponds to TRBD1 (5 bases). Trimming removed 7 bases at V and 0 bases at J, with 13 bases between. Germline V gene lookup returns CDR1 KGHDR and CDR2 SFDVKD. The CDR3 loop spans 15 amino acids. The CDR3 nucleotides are TGTGCCACCAGCCCCCGGACATTCAGCACAGATACGCAGTATTTT. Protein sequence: CATSPRTFSTDTQYF.

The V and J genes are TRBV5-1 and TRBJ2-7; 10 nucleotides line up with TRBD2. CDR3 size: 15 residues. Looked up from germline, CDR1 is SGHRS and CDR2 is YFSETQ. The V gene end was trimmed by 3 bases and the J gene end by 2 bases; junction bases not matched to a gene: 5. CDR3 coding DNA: TGCGCCAGCAGCTCCACTAGCGGGATCGCCTACGAGCAGTACTTC. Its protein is CASSSTSGIAYEQYF.

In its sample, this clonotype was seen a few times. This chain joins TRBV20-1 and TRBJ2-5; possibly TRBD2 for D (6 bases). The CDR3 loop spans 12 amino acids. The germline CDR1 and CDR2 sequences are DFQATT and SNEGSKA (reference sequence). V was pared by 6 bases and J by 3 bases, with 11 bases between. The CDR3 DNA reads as TGCAGTGCGGGGGGTGGTAAAGAGACCCAGTACTTC. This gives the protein CSAGGGKETQYF.

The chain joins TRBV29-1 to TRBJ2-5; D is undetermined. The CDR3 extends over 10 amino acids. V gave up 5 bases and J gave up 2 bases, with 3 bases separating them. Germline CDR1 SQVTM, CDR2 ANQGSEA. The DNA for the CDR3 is TGCAGCGTTTTTCAAGAGACCCAGTACTTC. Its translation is CSVFQETQYF.

CDR3: CASLTRGGGKAYNEQFF. CDR3 bases: TGTGCCAGCCTTACTCGGGGGGGTGGGAAAGCCTACAATGAGCAGTTCTTC. The J gene is TRBJ2-1, the V gene TRBV27; 8 bases match TRBD2. J gave up 2 bases and V 8 bases, and 14 bases lay outside the gene matches. CDR3 length: 17 amino acids. The V gene's germline CDR1 is MNHEY and CDR2 SMNVEV (reference sequence).

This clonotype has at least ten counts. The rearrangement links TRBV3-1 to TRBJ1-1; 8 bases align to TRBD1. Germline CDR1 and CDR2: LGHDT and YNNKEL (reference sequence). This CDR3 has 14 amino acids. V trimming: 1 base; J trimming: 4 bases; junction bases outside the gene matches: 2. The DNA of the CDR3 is TGTGCCAGCAGCCAAGCTACAGGGGGCACTGAAGCTTTCTTT. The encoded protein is CASSQATGGTEAFF.